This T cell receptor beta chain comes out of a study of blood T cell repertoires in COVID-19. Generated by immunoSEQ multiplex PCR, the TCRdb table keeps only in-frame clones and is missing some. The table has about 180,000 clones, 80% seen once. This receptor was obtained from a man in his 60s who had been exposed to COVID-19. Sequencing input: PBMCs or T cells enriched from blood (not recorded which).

The CDR3 is CATSGPLEQFF. The CDR3 region has the DNA TGTGCCACCAGTGGGCCCCTCGAGCAGTTCTTC. The chain couples TRBV24-1 to TRBJ2-1, with D unclear. The germline CDR1 and CDR2 sequences are KGHDR and SFDVKD. V was pared by 5 bases and J by 10 bases, with 8 bases between. The CDR3 consists of 11 residues.